The subject of this entry is one T cell receptor beta chain. This specimen includes other DNA sequences encoding the same CDR3. Per the germline V gene, CDR1 is SGHTA and CDR2 is FQGTGA. V lost 2 bases and J lost 4; bases outside the gene matches: 2. The length of the CDR3 is 13 residues. These data originate in a study of blood T cell repertoires in COVID-19. Study background: Researchers got acute and convalescent COVID-19 samples from the United States, Italy and Spain.

Methods used by the authors: Amplification of reference gene primers provided the estimated nucleated cell counts. Repertoires were generated with immunoSEQ multiplex PCR, while TCRdb's copy carries only in-frame clones and drops some. That table supplies the V and J calls and clone size; D and trimming were determined from the DNA. The sample lists 150,000 to 200,000 clones; approximately 86% were seen once. The clonotype was recovered from a man aged 35 to 55 with active or convalescent COVID-19. Sequencing was done on a sample of peripheral blood. The chain employs TRBV7-3 and TRBJ2-7, with 7 bases aligning to TRBD1. The DNA for the CDR3 is TGTGCCAGCAGCTTAGGGACAGAATACGAGCAGTACTTC. Amino acid sequence: CASSLGTEYEQYF.